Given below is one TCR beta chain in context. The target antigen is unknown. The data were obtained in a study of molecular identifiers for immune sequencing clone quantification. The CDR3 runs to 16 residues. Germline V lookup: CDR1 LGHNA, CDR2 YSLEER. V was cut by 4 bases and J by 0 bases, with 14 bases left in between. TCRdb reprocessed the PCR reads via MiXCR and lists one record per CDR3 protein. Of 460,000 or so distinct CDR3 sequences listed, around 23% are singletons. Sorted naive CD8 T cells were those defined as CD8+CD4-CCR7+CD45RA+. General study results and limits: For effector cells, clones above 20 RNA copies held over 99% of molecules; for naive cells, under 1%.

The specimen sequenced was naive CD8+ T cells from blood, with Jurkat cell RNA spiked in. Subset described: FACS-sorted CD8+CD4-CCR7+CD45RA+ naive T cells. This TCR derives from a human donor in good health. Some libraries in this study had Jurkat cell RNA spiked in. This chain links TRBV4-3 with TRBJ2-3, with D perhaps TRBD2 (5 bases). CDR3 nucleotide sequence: TGCGCCAGCAGCCCCGAATGGGGAGAGAGCACAGATACGCAGTATTTT. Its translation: CASSPEWGESTDTQYF.